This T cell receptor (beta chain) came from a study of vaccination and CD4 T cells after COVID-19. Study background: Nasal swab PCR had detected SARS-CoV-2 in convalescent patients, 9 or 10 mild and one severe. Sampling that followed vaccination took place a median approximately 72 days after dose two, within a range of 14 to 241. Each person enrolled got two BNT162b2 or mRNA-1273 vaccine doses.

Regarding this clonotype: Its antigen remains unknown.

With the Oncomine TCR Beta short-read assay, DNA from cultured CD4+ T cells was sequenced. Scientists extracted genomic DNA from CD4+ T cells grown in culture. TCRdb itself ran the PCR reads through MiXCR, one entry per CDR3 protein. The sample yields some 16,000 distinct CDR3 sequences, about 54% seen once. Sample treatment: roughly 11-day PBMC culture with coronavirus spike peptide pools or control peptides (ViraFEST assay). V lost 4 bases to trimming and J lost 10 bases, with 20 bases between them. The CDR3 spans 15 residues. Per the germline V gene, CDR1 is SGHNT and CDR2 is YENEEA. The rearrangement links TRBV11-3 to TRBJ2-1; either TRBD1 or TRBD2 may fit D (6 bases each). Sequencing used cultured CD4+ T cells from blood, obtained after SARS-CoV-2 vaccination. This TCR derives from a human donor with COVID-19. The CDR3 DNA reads TGTGCCAGCAGCTGGGACCGGGGGCCCTCAAGAGAGCAGTTCTTC. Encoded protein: CASSWDRGPSREQFF. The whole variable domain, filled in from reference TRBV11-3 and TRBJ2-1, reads EAGVVQSPRYKIIEKKQPVAFWCNPISGHNTLYWYLQNLGQGPELLIRYENEEAVDDSQLPKDRFSAERLKGVDSTLKIQPAELGDSAVYLCASSWDRGPSREQFFGPGTRLTVL.